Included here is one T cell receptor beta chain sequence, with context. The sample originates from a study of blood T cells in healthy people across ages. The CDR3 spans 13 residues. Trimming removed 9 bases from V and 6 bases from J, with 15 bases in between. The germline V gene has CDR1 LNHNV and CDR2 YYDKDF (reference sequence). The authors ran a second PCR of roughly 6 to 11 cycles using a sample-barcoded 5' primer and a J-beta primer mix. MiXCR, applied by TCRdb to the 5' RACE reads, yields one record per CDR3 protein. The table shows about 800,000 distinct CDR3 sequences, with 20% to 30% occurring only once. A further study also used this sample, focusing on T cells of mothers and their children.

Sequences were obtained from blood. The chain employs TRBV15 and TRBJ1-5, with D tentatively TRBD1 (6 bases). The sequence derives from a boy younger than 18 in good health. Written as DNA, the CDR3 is TGTGCCACTACCGGGACATTGACTCAGCCCCAGCATTTT. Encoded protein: CATTGTLTQPQHF.